The source of this T cell receptor (beta chain) is a study of human T cells and chemical hapten exposure. Study background: An area of 2 cm by around 2 cm on upper inner arm skin received 2% DPC for sensitization. From small differences in pooled library volume came most of the variation in per-sample TCR yields. Whole-study results and caveats: A positive correlation with patch test score was found for PT1 expanded TCR counts.

Concerning this clonotype: What it recognizes is unknown.

The time point is: pre-sensitization, week 0. Documented treatment: therapeutic diphenylcyclopropenone sensitization with weekly scalp DPC. V was pared by 6 bases and J by 0 bases, with 3 bases of the junction left unmatched. This CDR3 is 15 amino acids long. The library gave individual cDNA molecules unique molecular identifiers. TCRdb redid the calling of the RACE reads with MiXCR, one entry per CDR3 protein. Of around 300,000 distinct CDR3 sequences listed, around 5.5% are singletons. This rearrangement joins TRBV12-3 or TRBV12-4 to TRBJ1-3, with 9 bases matching TRBD1. The origin of this receptor is a woman aged 18-29 years with alopecia areata. Some clones in this sample may be carry-over from other donors' samples. This specimen consisted of whole blood, obtained in connection with sensitization to the hapten diphenylcyclopropenone (DPC). This chain's CDR3 is CASSMTGGSGNTIYF. As DNA, the CDR3 is TGTGCCAGCAGCATGACAGGGGGCTCTGGAAACACCATATATTTT.